The sequence of this T cell receptor (beta chain) was determined in a study of blood T cell repertoires in COVID-19. Study-wide background: Samples of COVID-19 (acute and convalescent) were obtained from the United States, Italy and Spain. Sample material is recorded as cDNA or gDNA derived from T cells, B-cell-depleted T cells, or PBMCs.

V was shortened by 7 bases and J by 8 bases, with 12 bases between the two germline ends. This CDR3 is 12 amino acids long. Germline V gene data show CDR1 as MNHEY and CDR2 as SVGAGI. This clone was observed a single time. Original methodology: From reference gene primer amplification, estimates of nucleated cell counts were derived. The assay was immunoSEQ multiplex PCR, and TCRdb's table has in-frame clones only and misses some. V and J calls plus clone size are reproduced from that table; the DNA served to infer D and trimming. The sample yields 150,000 or so clones, 84% seen once. The source material was peripheral blood. The TCR originated in a man aged 40-55 years who had recovered from COVID-19. V usage is TRBV6-5 and J usage is TRBJ2-1, with a tentative D call TRBD2 (7 bases). CDR3 DNA sequence: TGTGCCAGCACGGGGGGACATCATGAGCAGTTCTTC. It yields the protein CASTGGHHEQFF.